The following is a T cell receptor (beta chain) sequence with its context. The method was immunoSEQ multiplex PCR; TCRdb's version includes in-frame clones alone and lacks a portion of them. Of roughly 1,600,000 clones listed, just under 99% are singletons. The record originates from a study of shared clonotypes between healthy human individuals. Trimming pared 1 base from V and 1 base from J, leaving 10 bases between. CDR1 and CDR2 from the germline V gene are SEHNR and FQNEAQ (reference sequence). CDR3 length equals 15 residues. The specimen sequenced was naive CD4+ T cells sorted from blood. As for subset: CD45RA+ positively selected. The receptor was isolated from a man aged 25-45 years in good health. This chain connects TRBV7-9 to TRBJ2-5, with D unclear. DNA of the CDR3: TGTGCCAGCAGCTTAGATTCCGGTGGCCAAGAGACCCAGTACTTC. Protein: CASSLDSGGQETQYF.